A single sample is the source of the 18 T cell receptor beta chains below, sequenced in a study of blood T cells in healthy people across ages. A J-beta primer mix and a sample-barcoded 5' primer were used in a second PCR of roughly 7 to 12 cycles. MiXCR, applied by TCRdb to the 5' RACE reads, yields one record per CDR3 protein. Counted here are fewer than 2,000,000 distinct CDR3 sequences, 30% to 40% occurring once; the ten biggest clones make up roughly 23%. What was sequenced was blood. Receptors were obtained from a human donor in good health.

This clonotype was seen a few times. The rearrangement joins TRBV7-2 to TRBJ2-5; 8 bases are a match to TRBD2. This CDR3 comprises 17 residues. Germline values: CDR1 SGHTA, CDR2 FQGNSA. V trimming: 5 bases; J trimming: 3 bases; junction bases outside the gene matches: 14. DNA for the CDR3: TGTGCCAGCAGCCCGCTATTTCGGGGGGGCAATAAAGAGACCCAGTACTTC. Protein: CASSPLFRGGNKETQYF. Full variable domain (outside the CDR3, taken from reference TRBV7-2 and TRBJ2-5): GAGVSQSPSNKVTEKGKDVELRCDPISGHTALYWYRQSLGQGLEFLIYFQGNSAPDKSGLPSDRFSAERTGGSVSTLTIQRTQQEDSAVYLCASSPLFRGGNKETQYFGPGTRLLVL.

This rearrangement joins TRBV29-1 to TRBJ1-2, with a weak D call TRBD1 (5 bases). Trimming removed 5 bases from V and 2 bases from J, with 18 bases in between. Germline assignment: CDR1 SQVTM and CDR2 ANQGSEA. The CDR3 is 15 residues long. CDR3 in amino acids: CSVTSLSGGNYGYTF. The DNA of the CDR3 is TGCAGCGTTACCTCTCTCTCGGGGGGGAACTATGGCTACACCTTC.

This clonotype showed up just once. The J gene is TRBJ1-5, the V gene TRBV30, with D possibly matching TRBD1 (5 bases). CDR1 and CDR2 from the germline V gene are GTSNPN and SVGIG (reference sequence). The CDR3 is 14 residues long. DNA for the CDR3: TGTGCATTCAACCGGGGCCTTAGCAATCAGCCCCAGCATTTT. The encoded protein is CAFNRGLSNQPQHF.

This clonotype has only a few counts. V is TRBV9 and J is TRBJ2-2; D not resolved. Between the trimmed V and J ends, which lost 4 bases and 9 bases, there was a span of 16 bases. CDR1 SGDLS and CDR2 YYNGEE come from the germline V gene. The CDR3 spans 14 residues. CDR3 DNA: TGTGCCAGCAGCCCAGACGTCCCCCACCGGGAGCTGTTTTTT. It translates to CASSPDVPHRELFF.

The CDR3 sequence is CASNVQGSAQHF. The CDR3 DNA follows: TGTGCCAGCAACGTACAGGGGTCGGCCCAGCATTTT. The chain links TRBV6-2 or TRBV6-3 to TRBJ1-5; 7 nucleotides align to TRBD1. CDR3 length: 12 amino acids. Trimming took 7 bases from V and 11 from J; bases not matched to a gene: 8. Germline CDR1 reads MNHEY; CDR2 reads SVGEGT.

This clonotype was counted a few times. This chain connects TRBV19 to TRBJ1-2; D is undetermined. The CDR3 sequence is 12 residues long. Germline V gene lookup returns CDR1 LNHDA and CDR2 SQIVND (reference sequence). Trimming shortened V by 8 bases and J by 7 bases, and 14 bases separated the two germline ends. The CDR3 reads CASGPGLSGYTF. CDR3 in DNA: TGTGCCAGTGGTCCAGGACTCTCTGGCTACACCTTC.

This clonotype turned up a few times. The chain uses TRBV11-2 and TRBJ2-3; 8 bases are a match to TRBD1. From germline, CDR1 is SGHAT and CDR2 FQNNGV. The CDR3 consists of 17 residues. Trimming took 5 bases from V and 5 from J; bases not matched to a gene: 15. CDR3 amino acids: CASSVGQGSTVGDTQYF. The CDR3 nucleotides read TGTGCCAGCAGCGTAGGACAGGGATCGACGGTAGGAGATACGCAGTATTTT. The variable domain in full, with the rest retrieved from reference TRBV11-2 and TRBJ2-3, is EAGVAQSPRYKIIEKRQSVAFWCNPISGHATLYWYQQILGQGPKLLIQFQNNGVVDDSQLPKDRFSAERLKGVDSTLKIQPAKLEDSAVYLCASSVGQGSTVGDTQYFGPGTRLTVL.

This clonotype was detected a few times. V is TRBV28 and J is TRBJ1-2; D is ambiguous. Germline loops: CDR1 MDHEN, CDR2 SYDVKM. V was clipped by 6 bases and J by 1 base, with 30 bases between them. There are 20 residues in the CDR3. CDR3 residues: CASSPAGRSPQFFHNYGYTF. The DNA of the CDR3 is TGTGCCAGCAGCCCCGCGGGCAGAAGCCCGCAGTTTTTCCATAACTATGGCTACACCTTC.

This clonotype has ten or more counts. The chain couples TRBV28 to TRBJ2-3; possibly TRBD2 for D (5 bases). The CDR3 runs to 15 residues. Germline V CDR1 and CDR2: MDHEN, SYDVKM. Deletions cut 2 bases from V and 5 bases from J, with 14 bases between. This CDR3 reads CASSLGGGTLDTQYF. CDR3 nucleotide sequence: TGTGCCAGCAGTTTAGGAGGCGGCACACTAGATACGCAGTATTTT.

The table lists this clonotype with a few counts. The chain employs TRBV7-2 and TRBJ2-1; 7 bases align to TRBD2. The germline V gene encodes CDR1 SGHTA and CDR2 FQGNSA. CDR3 length: 15 residues. V gave up 6 bases and J gave up 5 bases; unmatched junction bases: 10. The CDR3 loop reads CASSSRTSQHNEQFF. The CDR3 DNA is TGTGCCAGCAGTTCCCGGACTAGTCAACACAATGAGCAGTTCTTC.

This clonotype was found a few times. The CDR3 DNA reads TGTGCCAGCAGCTCCCGTGGGTATCTAACTGGGGCCAACGTCCTGACTTTC. Translation: CASSSRGYLTGANVLTF. The chain is built from TRBV4-2 and TRBJ2-6, with D uncertain. The CDR3 runs 17 residues. The germline V gene encodes CDR1 LGHNA and CDR2 YNFKEQ. Between the trimmed V and J ends, which lost 5 bases and 2 bases, there was a span of 16 bases.

This clonotype was seen more than once but under ten times. J is TRBJ1-6 and V is TRBV7-2; D is perhaps TRBD1 (5 bases). CDR3 length: 15 residues. From germline, CDR1 is SGHTA and CDR2 FQGNSA. V was trimmed by 5 bases and J by 3 bases, leaving 11 bases between them. The CDR3: CASSARQIYNSPLHF. DNA of the CDR3: TGTGCCAGCAGCGCCCGACAGATCTATAATTCACCCCTCCACTTT. The whole variable domain, remainder taken from reference TRBV7-2 and TRBJ1-6, is GAGVSQSPSNKVTEKGKDVELRCDPISGHTALYWYRQSLGQGLEFLIYFQGNSAPDKSGLPSDRFSAERTGGSVSTLTIQRTQQEDSAVYLCASSARQIYNSPLHFGNGTRLTVT.

The chain combines TRBV29-1 with TRBJ2-5, with D maybe TRBD2 (6 bases). The CDR3 has 13 amino acids. Trimming cost V 4 bases and J 4 bases, with 13 bases left between them. CDR1 is SQVTM and CDR2 is ANQGSEA in the germline V gene. CDR3 sequence: CSVVWGVGETQYF. CDR3 nucleotides: TGCAGCGTTGTATGGGGGGTTGGAGAGACCCAGTACTTC.

CDR3 in amino acids: CASSVGGGGPNTEAFF. CDR3 nucleotides: TGTGCCAGCAGCGTAGGGGGAGGAGGACCGAACACTGAAGCTTTCTTT. The J gene is TRBJ1-1, the V gene TRBV9; D is uncertain. V was cut by 0 bases and J by 1 base, with 13 bases left in between. Germline CDR1 reads SGDLS; CDR2 reads YYNGEE. The CDR3 is 16 amino acids.

The rearrangement joins TRBV4-1 to TRBJ2-3; TRBD1 matches 9 bases. Germline V gene sequence: CDR1 MGHRA, CDR2 YSYEKL. The V segment lost 3 bases and the J segment 0 bases; nucleotides outside the gene matches: 4. The CDR3 runs 16 residues. Here the CDR3 reads CASSHGDRASTDTQYF. As DNA, the CDR3 is TGCGCCAGCAGCCACGGGGACAGGGCGAGCACAGATACGCAGTATTTT.

The CDR3: CATSDPSLGTDTQYF. CDR3 DNA: TGTGCCACCAGTGACCCGTCCTTGGGCACAGATACGCAGTATTTT. V usage is TRBV24-1 and J usage is TRBJ2-3; D is undetermined. Germline V lookup: CDR1 KGHDR, CDR2 SFDVKD. V lost 4 bases, J lost 1 base, and 11 bases lay in between. CDR3 size: 15 residues.

The chain couples TRBV5-1 to TRBJ2-7; the match to TRBD1 covers 7 bases. The CDR3 extends over 18 amino acids. Germline loops: CDR1 SGHRS, CDR2 YFSETQ. Losses at the gene ends were 0 bases for V and 0 bases for J; bases not matched to a gene: 12. The CDR3 DNA is TGCGCCAGCAGCTTGGGGGCAGGGGGAGATTTCGGCTCCTACGAGCAGTACTTC. It specifies CASSLGAGGDFGSYEQYF.

The gene calls are TRBV29-1 and TRBJ2-1; no firm D call. The ends were cut back, 4 bases at V and 6 bases at J, with 13 bases in the middle. The CDR3 runs 13 residues. Per germline, CDR1 SQVTM and CDR2 ANQGSEA. CDR3 coding DNA: TGCAGCGTTGCGCAGGTCGTGGCCAATGAGCAGTTCTTC. Translation: CSVAQVVANEQFF.